What follows are 18 T cell receptor beta chains derived from one specimen sequenced in a study of cytomegalovirus exposure and HLA in healthy donors. In the PCR, 60 Vbeta and 13 Jbeta primers were used. Clones were sequenced by immunoSEQ multiplex PCR, and TCRdb holds only the in-frame ones, with some missing. The sample carries over 85,000 clones, 70% to 80% recorded once. Input material: PBMCs. These receptors were obtained from a man in his forties in good health and CMV-seronegative.

J is TRBJ2-5 and V is TRBV6-5; 12 nucleotides agree with TRBD1. Near its end, the DNA agrees better with TRBJ2-7, so the J call may be wrong. The CDR3 totals 15 residues. CDR1 is MNHEY and CDR2 is SVGAGI in the germline V gene. CDR3 in amino acids: CASSYRDRGHYEQYF. CDR3 DNA: TGTGCCAGCAGTTATCGGGACAGGGGGCACTACGAGCAGTACTTC.

The chain has TRBV7-9 and TRBJ2-5; 15 nucleotides line up with TRBD2. The V gene end was trimmed by 7 bases and the J gene end by 5 bases; junction bases not matched to a gene: 11. CDR1 is SEHNR and CDR2 is FQNEAQ in the germline V gene (reference sequence). The CDR3 loop spans 17 amino acids. In DNA, the CDR3 is TGTGCCAGCACCCTTGGGACTAGCGGGGGGCCCGGGGAGACCCAGTACTTC. Its translation is CASTLGTSGGPGETQYF.

This chain joins TRBV30 and TRBJ1-4, with D perhaps matching TRBD1 (6 bases). V shed 4 bases and J shed 8 bases, with 11 bases lying between them. This CDR3 contains 12 residues. Looked up from germline, CDR1 is GTSNPN and CDR2 is SVGIG (reference sequence). The CDR3 DNA reads TGTGCCTGGACAGGGGCGGAAGAAAAACTGTTTTTT. It specifies CAWTGAEEKLFF.

The rearrangement uses TRBV30 and TRBJ1-5; 7 bases agree with TRBD1. The CDR3 runs to 14 residues. Germline lookup yields CDR1 GTSNPN and CDR2 SVGIG (reference sequence). The V segment lost 2 bases and the J segment 5 bases; nucleotides outside the gene matches: 6. The CDR3 is CAWSKGQNYQPQHF. The DNA of the CDR3 is TGTGCCTGGAGTAAGGGACAGAACTATCAGCCCCAGCATTTT.

V usage is TRBV23-1 and J usage is TRBJ2-7; 8 positions match TRBD2. TRBV23-1 belongs to the ORF category, with a function that is uncertain. Trimming took 4 bases from V and 7 from J; bases not matched to a gene: 12. This CDR3 has 15 amino acids. For the CDR3, the DNA is TGCGCCAGCAGTCTACCGACCGGGGGGGCGCGGGAGCAGTACTTC. It yields the protein CASSLPTGGAREQYF.

The chain joins TRBV21-1 to TRBJ2-4; the D segment call TRBD2 is taken from the table without a DNA check. TRBV21-1 is recorded as a pseudogene. There are 14 residues in the CDR3. The CDR3 protein is CASSKRALGDIQYF. CDR3 bases: TGTGCCAGCAGCAAAAGGGCGCTCGGGGACATTCAGTACTTC.

The chain links TRBV5-1 to TRBJ2-3, with 11 bases matching TRBD2. Looked up from germline, CDR1 is SGHRS and CDR2 is YFSETQ. This CDR3 region has 16 residues. The V gene end was trimmed by 0 bases and the J gene end by 3 bases; junction bases not matched to a gene: 3. The CDR3 region has the DNA TGCGCCAGCAGCTTGGCAGCTAGCGGGGGGACAGATACGCAGTATTTT. Its translation: CASSLAASGGTDTQYF.

The rearrangement joins TRBV2 to TRBJ1-1, with D tentatively TRBD1 (5 bases). The CDR3 is made up of 14 amino acids. Germline V gene lookup returns CDR1 SNHLY and CDR2 FYNNEI. V was clipped by 5 bases and J by 1 base, with 11 bases between them. This CDR3 reads CASSLQASNTEAFF. The DNA of the CDR3 is TGTGCCAGCAGTCTACAGGCCTCGAACACTGAAGCTTTCTTT.

This clone was detected only a few times. The CDR3 DNA is TGTGCCAGCAGTCCATGGACAGAGATTAATGAAAAACTGTTTTTT. This gives the protein CASSPWTEINEKLFF. This chain connects TRBV5-6 to TRBJ1-4; D may be TRBD1 (6 bases). CDR1 and CDR2 (germline): SGHDT, YYEEEE. Trimming pared 5 bases from V and 4 bases from J, leaving 15 bases between. This CDR3 has 15 amino acids.

The CDR3 sequence: CALTPGTASGNTIYF. In nucleotides, the CDR3 is TGTGCTCTAACCCCCGGGACAGCCTCTGGAAACACCATATATTTT. The rearrangement uses TRBV30 and TRBJ1-3; 7 positions agree with TRBD1. The V gene's germline CDR1 is GTSNPN and CDR2 SVGIG (reference sequence). CDR3 size: 15 residues.

This rearrangement joins TRBV7-9 to TRBJ1-1; 10 nucleotides align to TRBD1. The CDR3 length is 15 residues. Germline trimming cut 3 bases from V and 2 bases from J; bases unmatched to any gene: 3. Germline CDR1 SEHNR, CDR2 FQNEAQ (reference sequence). The CDR3 bases are TGTGCCAGCAGCTTGGGGACAGGGGCTAACACTGAAGCTTTCTTT. Translated, it gives CASSLGTGANTEAFF.

The J gene is TRBJ1-6, the V gene TRBV15; 8 nucleotides align to TRBD1. V was clipped by 5 bases and J by 7 bases; unmatched bases: 4. The CDR3 sequence is 14 residues long. CDR1 is LNHNV, CDR2 YYDKDF, per germline (reference sequence). For the CDR3, the DNA is TGTGCCACCAGCGAGACAGGGGAGAATTCACCCCTCCACTTT. It codes for CATSETGENSPLHF.

The chain uses TRBV19 and TRBJ2-7; no reliable D call. Germline CDR1 reads LNHDA; CDR2 reads SQIVND (reference sequence). The CDR3 spans 12 residues. V was shortened by 5 bases and J by 0 bases, with 5 bases between the two germline ends. The CDR3 sequence: CASSSSSYEQYF. CDR3 nucleotides: TGTGCCAGTAGTTCCTCCTCCTACGAGCAGTACTTC.

The gene calls are TRBV5-1 and TRBJ1-5, with D unresolved. Trimming took off 0 bases at V and 9 bases at J, with 10 bases between the two ends. Germline-derived CDR1 and CDR2 are SGHRS and YFSETQ. There are 13 residues in the CDR3. The CDR3 DNA reads TGCGCCAGCAGCTTGGCCGGCGGCGGGCCCCAGCATTTT. Translating it yields CASSLAGGGPQHF.

Concerning this clone itself: Additional DNA sequences in this sample encode the identical CDR3. CDR3 DNA sequence: TGTGCCAGCAGCGTAGCAGCGGGGTCGTCCTACAATGAGCAGTTCTTC. Translating it yields CASSVAAGSSYNEQFF. The V gene is TRBV9, the J gene TRBJ2-1, with 7 bases lining up with TRBD2. V was pared by 0 bases and J by 1 base, with 4 bases of the junction left unmatched. There are 16 residues in the CDR3. Looked up from germline, CDR1 is SGDLS and CDR2 is YYNGEE.

The rearrangement uses TRBV6-6 and TRBJ1-6; 9 bases are a match to TRBD1. V shed 5 bases and J 8 bases; nucleotides not matched to a gene: 10. CDR1 is MNHNY and CDR2 is SVGAGI in the germline V gene (reference sequence). The CDR3 length is 16 residues. In DNA form, the CDR3 reads TGTGCCAGCAGTGCCTCGGACAGGGGAACTTATTCACCCCTCCACTTT. Translation gives CASSASDRGTYSPLHF.

The chain couples TRBV10-3 to TRBJ1-2, with TRBD1 identical over 9 bases. Trimming removed 10 bases from V and 8 bases from J; junction bases left unmatched: 11. The CDR3 is 13 amino acids. Germline lookup yields CDR1 ENHRY and CDR2 SYGVKD. The CDR3 loop reads CATGQGLSRGYTF. For the CDR3, the DNA is TGTGCCACCGGACAGGGGTTATCTAGAGGCTACACCTTC.

The V and J genes are TRBV13 and TRBJ2-1, with 13 bases aligning to TRBD2. The CDR3 contains 16 residues. Germline CDR1 PRHDT, CDR2 FYEKMQ (reference sequence). Trimming at V came to 5 bases and at J to 9 bases, leaving 10 bases not matched to a gene. CDR3 sequence: CASSPSGLAGVFEQFF. The CDR3 nucleotides are TGTGCCAGCAGCCCATCCGGACTAGCGGGAGTTTTTGAGCAGTTCTTC.